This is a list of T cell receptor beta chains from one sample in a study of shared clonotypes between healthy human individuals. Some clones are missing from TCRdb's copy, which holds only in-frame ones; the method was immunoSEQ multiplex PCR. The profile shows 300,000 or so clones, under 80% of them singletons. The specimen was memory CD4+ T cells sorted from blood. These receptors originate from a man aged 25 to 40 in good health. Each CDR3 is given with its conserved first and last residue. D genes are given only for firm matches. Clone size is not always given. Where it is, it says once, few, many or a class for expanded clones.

CASSQRPGRADTGELFF TGCGCCAGCAGCCAACGTCCCGGGAGGGCCGACACCGGGGAGCTGTTTTTT TRBJ2-2 TRBD2 TRBV4-3 -
CASSIRDRSFYTF TGTGCCAGTAGTATACGGGACAGGTCCTTCTACACCTTC TRBJ1-2 TRBD1 TRBV19 few
CASSLGQMNTEAFF TGTGCCAGCAGCTTAGGACAAATGAACACTGAAGCTTTCTTT TRBJ1-1 - TRBV5-5 -
CSVEWLYNEQFF TGCAGCGTTGAGTGGCTATACAATGAGCAGTTCTTC TRBJ2-1 - TRBV29-1 -
CASLTRGAGVLPTTGEQYF TGTGCCAGCCTTACAAGGGGGGCAGGGGTCCTCCCTACGACTGGGGAGCAGTACTTC TRBJ2-7 - TRBV19 -
CARSLKGLGAFF TGTGCCAGAAGCTTGAAGGGACTAGGGGCTTTCTTT TRBJ1-1 - TRBV5-3 -
CASSSGQGVMNTEAFF TGCGCCAGCAGCTCCGGACAGGGAGTTATGAACACTGAAGCTTTCTTT TRBJ1-1 TRBD1 TRBV5-1 -
CSHAEWETQYF TGCAGCCACGCCGAGTGGGAGACCCAGTACTTC TRBJ2-5 - TRBV29-1 few
CAISESELGGNQPQHF TGTGCCATCAGTGAGTCCGAGTTGGGGGGCAATCAGCCCCAGCATTTT TRBJ1-5 - TRBV10-3 -
CSVKSSSYEQYF TGCAGCGTTAAGTCAAGCTCCTACGAGCAGTACTTC TRBJ2-7 - TRBV29-1 -
CASGRTSGDTDTQYF TGTGCCAGCGGGCGGACTAGCGGAGACACAGATACGCAGTATTTT TRBJ2-3 TRBD2 TRBV2 -
CSSGTGLEAFF TGCAGCTCGGGGACAGGCCTTGAAGCTTTCTTT TRBJ1-1 TRBD1 TRBV29-1 -
CASSFGVSTDTQYF TGTGCCAGCAGCTTTGGGGTTAGCACAGATACGCAGTATTTT TRBJ2-3 - TRBV5-5 -
CASSLIAGVNEQFF TGTGCCAGCAGCTTAATCGCGGGAGTAAATGAGCAGTTCTTC TRBJ2-1 TRBD2 TRBV7-9 -
CASSLTGSGRVYEQFF TGTGCCAGCAGCTTAACGGGTAGCGGGAGGGTATATGAGCAGTTCTTC TRBJ2-1 TRBD2 TRBV7-3 once
CASSDNLNQPQHF TGCGCCAGCAGTGACAACCTCAATCAGCCCCAGCATTTT TRBJ1-5 - TRBV10-1 many
CSSYGTSYNEQFF TGCAGCTCCTACGGGACCTCCTACAATGAGCAGTTCTTC TRBJ2-1 - TRBV29-1 -
CASSLKFLAGANEQFF TGTGCCAGCAGCTTGAAGTTCCTAGCGGGGGCCAATGAGCAGTTCTTC TRBJ2-1 TRBD2 TRBV5-6 -
CASSFPGTETQYF TGTGCCAGCAGCTTCCCCGGGACAGAGACCCAGTACTTC TRBJ2-5 - TRBV5-6 -
CASNLQGNTGELFF TGTGCCAGCAACCTTCAGGGTAACACCGGGGAGCTGTTTTTT TRBJ2-2 - TRBV9 -
CASSLGDTEAFF TGTGCCAGCAGCTTAGGGGACACTGAAGCTTTCTTT TRBJ1-1 - TRBV11-2 -
CSAKTGTNTGELFF TGCAGCGCCAAGACAGGGACGAACACCGGGGAGCTGTTTTTT TRBJ2-2 TRBD1 TRBV29-1 -
CASKQGQGQETQYF TGTGCCAGCAAGCAGGGACAGGGCCAAGAGACCCAGTACTTC TRBJ2-5 TRBD1 TRBV5-5 -
CASSLGAGARTEAFF TGTGCCAGCAGCTTAGGGGCAGGGGCGCGAACTGAAGCTTTCTTT TRBJ1-1 - TRBV13 -
CASSRETGLGNTIYF TGCGCCAGCAGCCGAGAAACAGGGTTAGGAAACACCATATATTTT TRBJ1-3 - TRBV5-1 -
CASSQDRGPYFEQFF TGCGCCAGCAGCCAAGACAGGGGCCCATACTTTGAGCAGTTCTTC TRBJ2-1 - TRBV4-1 -
CASSLSRGQGYNEQFF TGTGCCAGCAGCTTATCTAGGGGACAGGGATACAATGAGCAGTTCTTC TRBJ2-1 TRBD1 TRBV11-2 -
CASRHGQREGPSQSLFF TGCGCCAGCAGGCATGGTCAGCGGGAGGGCCCGTCTCAATCTTTGTTCTTC TRBJ2-1 TRBD2 TRBV5-1 few
CASSLIWGTGELFF TGTGCCAGCAGCTTAATCTGGGGGACCGGGGAGCTGTTTTTT TRBJ2-2 - TRBV11-2 -
CASSDTGHSGNTIYF TGTGCCAGCAGCGACACCGGCCACTCTGGAAACACCATATATTTT TRBJ1-3 - TRBV5-6 -
CASSLFGAGNYEQYF TGTGCCAGCAGTTTATTTGGGGCAGGGAACTACGAGCAGTACTTC TRBJ2-7 - TRBV28 -
CASSLVAASTDTQYF TGTGCCAGCAGCTTAGTAGCGGCTAGCACAGATACGCAGTATTTT TRBJ2-3 - TRBV7-7 few
CASSLRWMGAGRYDSSYEQYF TGTGCCAGCAGCCTCAGGTGGATGGGGGCCGGGAGGTATGATAGCTCCTACGAGCAGTACTTC TRBJ2-7 - TRBV27 once
CASSVGSRQGNIQYF TGTGCCAGCAGCGTAGGGTCCCGACAGGGAAACATTCAGTACTTC TRBJ2-4 TRBD1 TRBV9 -
CASRLVGYNEQFF TGCGCCAGCCGGCTAGTAGGGTACAATGAGCAGTTCTTC TRBJ2-1 - TRBV10-2 -
CASGRQETQYF TGTGCCAGCGGGCGGCAAGAGACCCAGTACTTC TRBJ2-5 - TRBV6-6 -
CASSQTRGSGANVLTF TGTGCCAGCTCACAAACAAGGGGTTCCGGGGCCAACGTCCTGACTTTC TRBJ2-6 - TRBV18 once
CASSQELAGLSSYEQYF TGCGCCAGCAGCCAAGAACTAGCGGGACTTTCCTCCTACGAGCAGTACTTC TRBJ2-7 TRBD2 TRBV4-3 -